Listed below are T cell receptor beta chains from one sample, sequenced in a study of cytomegalovirus exposure and HLA in healthy donors. Data came from immunoSEQ multiplex PCR; TCRdb stores just in-frame clones and leaves some out. In the table there are about 130,000 clones, 75% to 85% of which are singletons. Sequencing was done on a sample of PBMCs. The source of these receptors is a man between 25 and 39 years old in good health and CMV-seronegative. The CDR3 runs from the conserved cysteine through the conserved F or W. A D gene is named only where the DNA matches it firmly. Size tells how often a clone was seen (once, few, many) or the class of an expanded clone, and some rows leave it out.

D	size	J	V	CDR3
TRBD2	.	TRBJ2-3	TRBV19	CASSSGRPDTQYF
.	.	TRBJ1-2	TRBV5-4	CASSLASARLTTYGYTF
.	.	TRBJ2-7	TRBV29-1	CSVQGGTDTYEQYF
.	.	TRBJ1-3	TRBV7-9	CASSLRGRQATISGNTIYF
.	.	TRBJ2-1	TRBV4-1	CASSQVPLVKRQNNEQFF
TRBD2	.	TRBJ2-1	TRBV6-5	CASSYSTSGKQFF
.	.	TRBJ1-4	TRBV18	CASTPNTGNEKLFF
TRBD1	.	TRBJ1-2	TRBV18	CASSPGQGARGYTF
.	few	TRBJ1-1	TRBV9	CASSVGGRHMNTEAFF
TRBD1	.	TRBJ2-7	TRBV6-6	CASSGTSTGGTYEQYF
.	.	TRBJ2-7	TRBV28	CASSLNRIGSISYEQYF
.	.	TRBJ1-2	TRBV21-1	CASSKVTSGKAMPGQDRLSYGYTF
TRBD1	.	TRBJ1-1	TRBV10-3	CAIRAGQANTEAFF
TRBD2	once	TRBJ2-7	TRBV30	CAWRGRLADFSYEQYF
TRBD2	.	TRBJ2-3	TRBV5-4	CASSTAGESTDTQYF
TRBD1	few	TRBJ2-7	TRBV5-6	CASSTRTGAYEQYF
.	.	TRBJ2-3	TRBV10-1	CASSESASTDTQYF
.	.	TRBJ2-7	TRBV5-4	CASSLSAGFDEQYF
.	once	TRBJ2-1	TRBV2	CASINQNEQFF
TRBD1	.	TRBJ1-2	TRBV11-2	CASTPGQGNGYTF
TRBD2	.	TRBJ2-7	TRBV4-1	CASSQLTSGRINPPYEQYF
.	.	TRBJ1-4	TRBV10-3	CAISESTGGMGEKLFF
.	.	TRBJ1-5	TRBV19	CASSGAPDSNQPQHF
.	once	TRBJ2-7	TRBV19	CASSNSYSSYEQYF
.	.	TRBJ1-5	TRBV11-2	CASSPSGGNQPQHF
.	.	TRBJ1-1	TRBV27	CASSLRSRGGAYTEAFF
TRBD2	.	TRBJ2-1	TRBV9	CASRAEFTGTRNEQFF
.	.	TRBJ1-5	TRBV4-3	CASSQARSQGGNQPQHF
TRBD1	once	TRBJ2-6	TRBV7-9	CASSPRGQTSGANVLTF
.	.	TRBJ2-7	TRBV7-8	CASSFLGQGGYEQYF
TRBD1	.	TRBJ2-7	TRBV14	CASSRTGVGYEQYF
.	.	TRBJ2-5	TRBV18	CASSPSETQYF
.	.	TRBJ1-2	TRBV2	CASSEGPLLAGGYGYTF
TRBD1	.	TRBJ2-7	TRBV6-1	CASTTGQGYHEQYF
TRBD1	.	TRBJ2-7	TRBV27	CASSSDRVYEQYF
.	.	TRBJ1-4	TRBV5-1	CASSLELQGPNEKLFF
.	.	TRBJ2-1	TRBV2	CASREQGTYNEQFF
.	.	TRBJ2-1	TRBV6-5	CASRGSSYNEQFF
.	.	TRBJ1-4	TRBV7-8	CASSLIWGRGRRATNEKLFF
.	few	TRBJ1-4	TRBV19	CASSGQGLLNEKLFF
.	.	TRBJ1-1	TRBV30	CAWSVHQNTEAFF
.	.	TRBJ2-7	TRBV29-1	CSVAGTDYEQYF
.	.	TRBJ1-5	TRBV19	CASSLTGYSNQPQHF
TRBD1	.	TRBJ2-7	TRBV10-3	CAISGQGFSYEQYF
.	.	TRBJ2-7	TRBV9	CASSGDRDKPTYEQYF
.	.	TRBJ2-3	TRBV11-2	CASSLSGGLYTDTQYF